The rows below give T cell receptor beta chains drawn from one sample of a study of blood T cell repertoires in COVID-19. Clones were read by immunoSEQ multiplex PCR, and TCRdb kept only the in-frame ones, dropping some. The sample has tens of thousands of clones, 85% to 90% seen once. The sequencing input was peripheral blood. These receptors originate from an elderly woman with COVID-19, enrolled during active disease. CDR3s include the opening cysteine and the closing phenylalanine or tryptophan. The order of the fields is J gene, clone size, D gene, V gene, CDR3 DNA, CDR3 protein. D genes are given only for firm matches. Expanded clones get a size class; other rows say once, few or many, or leave the size out.

>TRBJ2-5|.|TRBD1|TRBV15
TGTGCCACCAGCCGCGGGACAGGGGTCAATCAAGAGACCCAGTACTTC
CATSRGTGVNQETQYF
>TRBJ2-7|.|.|TRBV5-6
TGTGCCAGCAGCTTAAGACCGGGGTCCTGGACCTACGAGCAGTACTTC
CASSLRPGSWTYEQYF
>TRBJ2-4|.|TRBD2|TRBV4-2
TGTGCCAGCAGCTCGAGGGTAGCGGGGGGGAGAGGAGCCAAAAACATTCAGTACTTC
CASSSRVAGGRGAKNIQYF
>TRBJ2-7|.|TRBD1|TRBV7-7
TGTGCTAGCAGCTTAGCGGTGGGACAGGGAACCGAGCAGTACTTC
CASSLAVGQGTEQYF
>TRBJ2-7|.|TRBD2|TRBV7-8
TGTGCCAGCAGCCCCTTAGCGGGAGCGTCCTACGAGCAGTACTTC
CASSPLAGASYEQYF
>TRBJ2-3|.|TRBD2|TRBV18
TGTGCCATCCACCCCCAAGCGGGGTACACAGATACGCAGTATTTT
CAIHPQAGYTDTQYF
>TRBJ1-1|.|.|TRBV18
TGTGCCAGCTCACCACCAGGGGGAACGCGGAACACTGAAGCTTTCTTT
CASSPPGGTRNTEAFF
>TRBJ1-4|.|.|TRBV19
TGTGCCAGTAGGAACAGGGAGTTCAATGAAAAACTGTTTTTT
CASRNREFNEKLFF
>TRBJ2-4|.|TRBD2|TRBV3-1/TRBV3-2
TGTGCCAGCAGCCACGTCCGGGGTGGGATACTAGCGGGAGGCTCTGAGGACATTCAGTACTTC
CASSHVRGGILAGGSEDIQYF
>TRBJ1-6|.|.|TRBV2
TGTGCCAGCAGTGACCCGACAGTTTATACTTCACCCCTCCACTTT
CASSDPTVYTSPLHF
>TRBJ2-3|.|TRBD2|TRBV28
TGTGCCAGCAGTTTATTCGGGGCGGGAGGAGGAGATACGCAGTATTTT
CASSLFGAGGGDTQYF
>TRBJ2-7|.|.|TRBV5-1
TGCGCCAGCAGCTTGGTGGTCGGCGGGTACGAGCAGTACTTC
CASSLVVGGYEQYF
>TRBJ2-1|.|.|TRBV19
TGTGCCAGTAGTGGCAGGGTCCCAAGGAATGAGCAGTTCTTC
CASSGRVPRNEQFF
>TRBJ1-6|.|.|TRBV18
TGTGCCAGCTCACCACCGTTGGGGGCAAGGCCCCTCCACTTT
CASSPPLGARPLHF
>TRBJ2-1|.|TRBD2|TRBV9
TGTGCCAGCAGCGTAGAAGCTGGACTAGTGACCAATGAGCAGTTCTTC
CASSVEAGLVTNEQFF
>TRBJ2-3|once|TRBD2|TRBV7-3
TGTGCCAGCAGCTTATGGGGGGGAAGCACAGATACGCAGTATTTT
CASSLWGGSTDTQYF
>TRBJ1-2|.|.|TRBV6-1
TGTGCCAGCAGTGACGGGTGGCGGGGAGCGGCTGGCTACACCTTC
CASSDGWRGAAGYTF
>TRBJ2-1|.|.|TRBV29-1
TGCAGCGTTGGACACCACAGCTCCTACAATGAGCAGTTCTTC
CSVGHHSSYNEQFF
>TRBJ1-2|.|.|TRBV13
TGTGCCAGCAGCTTAGGTTACGGGACACTTAACTATGGCTACACCTTC
CASSLGYGTLNYGYTF
>TRBJ1-5|.|.|TRBV28
TGTGCCAGCAGTCCCATGAGGTCTCGGTATCAGCCCCAGCATTTT
CASSPMRSRYQPQHF
>TRBJ2-1|.|.|TRBV7-2
TGTGCCAGCAGCGTTAGCGGCAGTTCCTACAATGAGCAGTTCTTC
CASSVSGSSYNEQFF
>TRBJ1-3|.|.|TRBV19
TGTGCCAGTAGTATATATCATCCGGGTCCGGCAGGAAACACCATATATTTT
CASSIYHPGPAGNTIYF
>TRBJ1-4|.|TRBD1|TRBV6-4
TGTGCCAGCAGTCGCGACAGGGGAGAGGGAAAACTGTTTTTT
CASSRDRGEGKLFF
>TRBJ1-6|.|TRBD1|TRBV4-1
TGCGCCAGCAGCTCGGAGGGACAGCCTCCGTTTTATTCACCCCTCCACTTT
CASSSEGQPPFYSPLHF
>TRBJ1-2|few|.|TRBV19
TGTGCCAGTAGTAATCAGGGGACCAACTATGGCTACACCTTC
CASSNQGTNYGYTF
>TRBJ1-1|.|TRBD1|TRBV29-1
TGCAGCCTCCGGGACAGTTCGAACACTGAAGCTTTCTTT
CSLRDSSNTEAFF